Following are 14 T cell receptor beta chains from one sample sequenced in a study of blood T cell repertoires in COVID-19. Data came from immunoSEQ multiplex PCR; TCRdb stores just in-frame clones and leaves some out. This table holds approximately 300,000 clones, around 86% found once. Input material: PBMCs or T cells enriched from blood (not recorded which). These receptors all come from a woman aged 18-29 years who had recovered from COVID-19.

This clone was observed a few times. The genes are TRBV28 and TRBJ2-5, with 7 bases lining up with TRBD2. Per the germline V gene, CDR1 is MDHEN and CDR2 is SYDVKM. The CDR3 covers 13 residues. Trimming removed 5 bases from V and 3 bases from J; junction bases left unmatched: 3. The CDR3 DNA is TGTGCCAGCAGTACTAGCGCCGAAGAGACCCAGTACTTC. This encodes CASSTSAEETQYF.

The chain couples TRBV28 to TRBJ2-1; TRBD2 matches 9 bases. Germline lookup yields CDR1 MDHEN and CDR2 SYDVKM. The CDR3 spans 17 residues. With 6 bases clipped from V and 2 bases from J, the junction kept 11 bases outside the gene matches. The CDR3 loop is CASSPKLGTSPYNEQFF. The DNA for the CDR3 is TGTGCCAGCAGCCCAAAGCTCGGGACTAGCCCCTACAATGAGCAGTTCTTC.

V usage is TRBV14 and J usage is TRBJ2-2; maybe TRBD2 (5 bases). Trimming took 1 base from V and 3 from J, leaving 15 bases between them. Germline CDR1 SGHDN, CDR2 FVKESK. The CDR3 runs 17 residues. CDR3 sequence reads: CASSQGGTSVDTGELFF. The CDR3, as DNA: TGTGCCAGCAGCCAAGGAGGAACTAGTGTGGACACCGGGGAGCTGTTTTTT.

This chain links TRBV6-5 with TRBJ1-5, with D maybe TRBD1 (6 bases). This CDR3 region has 16 residues. CDR1 is MNHEY and CDR2 is SVGAGI in the germline V gene. Trimming shortened V by 4 bases and J by 0 bases, and 13 bases separated the two germline ends. This CDR3 reads CASSSERGNSNQPQHF. The CDR3 DNA reads as TGTGCCAGCAGTTCGGAAAGGGGGAATAGCAATCAGCCCCAGCATTTT.

The chain employs TRBV11-2 and TRBJ1-4; D unresolved. Between the trimmed V and J ends, which lost 1 base and 8 bases, there was a span of 20 bases. Germline CDR1 is SGHAT and CDR2 is FQNNGV. The CDR3 is 17 residues long. Here the CDR3 reads CASSLGLGPQLGEKLFF. The CDR3 bases are TGTGCCAGCAGCTTAGGGCTCGGACCCCAACTAGGGGAAAAACTGTTTTTT.

This clone was seen ten or more times. The gene calls are TRBV6-5 and TRBJ1-2; D is possibly TRBD1 (5 bases). The CDR3 has 15 amino acids. CDR1 MNHEY and CDR2 SVGAGI come from the germline V gene. V was cut by 1 base and J by 8 bases, with 17 bases left in between. CDR3 in amino acids: CASSYFSGPEEGYTF. CDR3 in DNA: TGTGCCAGCAGTTACTTCTCAGGGCCCGAAGAGGGCTACACCTTC.

The V and J genes are TRBV2 and TRBJ2-3; 9 positions match TRBD2. The junction had 13 bases not matched to a gene; V was cut back by 7 bases and J by 8 bases. This CDR3 has 15 residues. Germline V gene lookup returns CDR1 SNHLY and CDR2 FYNNEI. CDR3 DNA sequence: TGTGCCAGCACCGGGGATGCGGGAGGGGCGTCTACGCAGTATTTT. Protein product: CASTGDAGGASTQYF.

J is TRBJ1-2 and V is TRBV10-2; 10 nucleotides align to TRBD1. Trimming took 3 bases from V and 2 from J; bases not matched to a gene: 6. CDR3 size: 16 residues. Per germline, CDR1 WSHSY and CDR2 SAAADI. The CDR3 region is CASSEPRTGGNYGYTF. The CDR3, as DNA: TGCGCCAGCAGTGAACCTCGGACAGGGGGGAACTATGGCTACACCTTC.

This chain links TRBV5-1 with TRBJ2-7, with D possibly TRBD1 on 5 matching bases. Trimming removed 0 bases at V and 5 bases at J, with 6 bases between. This CDR3 contains 12 residues. The germline gives CDR1 SGHRS, CDR2 YFSETQ. In nucleotides, the CDR3 is TGCGCCAGCAGCTTGGAAGGGGACGAGCAGTACTTC. This sequence encodes CASSLEGDEQYF.

V and J are TRBV4-2 and TRBJ1-5, with 9 bases aligning to TRBD1. The CDR3 extends over 16 amino acids. Germline values: CDR1 LGHNA, CDR2 YNFKEQ. The V and J ends lost 0 bases and 7 bases, in that order; junction bases with no gene match: 7. The CDR3 sequence is CASSQDRDRAAQPQHF. The CDR3 nucleotides are TGTGCCAGCAGCCAAGATCGGGACAGGGCCGCACAGCCCCAGCATTTT.

This chain connects TRBV10-3 to TRBJ1-1; 7 bases are a match to TRBD1. This CDR3 has 13 residues. Germline CDR1 is ENHRY and CDR2 is SYGVKD. J gave up 0 bases and V 9 bases, and 4 bases lay outside the gene matches. The CDR3 protein is CAITGTVNTEAFF. The CDR3 DNA sequence: TGTGCCATAACCGGGACAGTGAACACTGAAGCTTTCTTT.

CDR3 in amino acids: CASSEDSSGSYNEQFF. DNA of the CDR3: TGTGCCAGCAGTGAAGATTCTAGCGGCTCCTACAATGAGCAGTTCTTC. V gene TRBV6-1 combines with J gene TRBJ2-1; 7 nucleotides line up with TRBD2. After removal of 1 base from V and 0 bases from J, the junction contained 3 bases not matched to a gene. The CDR3 loop spans 16 amino acids. Germline values: CDR1 MNHNS, CDR2 SASEGT.

This clone showed up just once. The rearrangement links TRBV18 to TRBJ2-7, with a possible D match to TRBD2 (6 bases). The V gene lost 3 bases and the J gene lost 2 bases, with 17 bases spanning the gap. The CDR3 runs 16 residues. Germline V CDR1 and CDR2: KGHSH, LQKENI. The DNA for the CDR3 is TGTGCCAGCTCACCCCCTGGAGGGGCTCTTACCTACGAGCAGTACTTC. It is translated as CASSPPGGALTYEQYF.

The chain links TRBV10-3 to TRBJ2-2, with TRBD1 matching over 8 bases. Germline CDR1 reads ENHRY; CDR2 reads SYGVKD. There are 16 residues in the CDR3. The ends lost 0 bases at V and 3 bases at J; junction bases unmatched: 3. CDR3 amino acids: CAISESGTGDTGELFF. In nucleotides, the CDR3 is TGTGCCATCAGTGAGTCCGGGACAGGAGACACCGGGGAGCTGTTTTTT.